These 18 T cell receptor beta chains were sequenced from one sample in a study of T cell repertoires in cytomegalovirus infection. TCRdb ran MiXCR on the reads and lists one entry per CDR3 protein. The data show 230,000 or so distinct CDR3 sequences, about 17% seen once. The sample taken for sequencing was CD8+ T cells from PBMCs. Receptor source: a human donor in good health (CMV status not recorded). Some clones in this sample may be carry-over from other donors' samples.

This clonotype was seen a few times. The chain recombines TRBV5-6 with TRBJ2-1, with D unresolved. The CDR3 is made up of 15 amino acids. Trimming removed 1 base from V and 0 bases from J, with 8 bases in between. Germline lookup yields CDR1 SGHDT and CDR2 YYEEEE. The CDR3 coding sequence is TGTGCCAGCAGCTTGAATCTAGGCTCCTACAATGAGCAGTTCTTC. Amino acid sequence: CASSLNLGSYNEQFF.

This clonotype was picked up many times. The chain has TRBV27 and TRBJ1-5; D possibly corresponds to TRBD1 (6 bases). V lost 3 bases and J lost 2, with 11 bases in between. The germline V gene encodes CDR1 MNHEY and CDR2 SMNVEV (reference sequence). CDR3 length: 15 amino acids. This CDR3 is CASSFHRAGNQPQHF. In DNA form, the CDR3 reads TGTGCCAGCAGTTTCCACAGGGCCGGCAATCAGCCCCAGCATTTT.

This clonotype showed up just a few times. V and J are TRBV27 and TRBJ1-1; 8 bases align to TRBD1. CDR1 is MNHEY and CDR2 is SMNVEV in the germline V gene (reference sequence). After removal of 6 bases from V and 2 bases from J, the junction contained 8 bases not matched to a gene. The length of the CDR3 is 15 residues. CDR3 residues: CASSSGQGGNTEAFF. CDR3 DNA: TGTGCCAGCAGCTCTGGACAGGGTGGCAACACTGAAGCTTTCTTT.

V gene TRBV25-1 combines with J gene TRBJ2-1, with 14 bases matching TRBD2. The CDR3 spans 18 residues. CDR1 and CDR2 (germline): MGHDK, SYGVNS. V was pared by 4 bases and J by 6 bases, with 11 bases of the junction left unmatched. The CDR3 nucleotides are TGTGCCAGCAGTGGGGGACTAGCGGGGGAAGGACGGGGCAATGAGCAGTTCTTC. This encodes CASSGGLAGEGRGNEQFF.

Remarks on this clonotype: Just one base apart from a much larger clone, this may be a read error. V usage is TRBV7-9 and J usage is TRBJ2-5; D gene unclear. Germline assignment: CDR1 SEHNR and CDR2 FQNEAQ (reference sequence). CDR3 size: 14 residues. The DNA of the CDR3 is TGTGCCAGCAGCTTAGTAGGCGGAGAAGAGTCCCAGTACTTC. Translating gives CASSLVGGEESQYF.

This chain links TRBV7-9 with TRBJ2-7, with D uncertain. Germline-derived CDR1 and CDR2 are SEHNR and FQNEAQ (reference sequence). The germline V and J ends were trimmed by 7 bases and 0 bases, with 10 bases remaining between them. The CDR3 is made up of 13 amino acids. Here the CDR3 DNA reads TGTGCCAGCAAGGGATATTCCTCCTACGAGCAGTACTTC. It codes for CASKGYSSYEQYF.

This clonotype was picked up many times. The gene calls are TRBV7-9 and TRBJ1-1; D unclear. Per germline, CDR1 SEHNR and CDR2 FQNEAQ (reference sequence). V was shortened by 5 bases and J by 7 bases, with 11 bases between the two germline ends. The CDR3 length is 12 residues. In DNA, the CDR3 is TGTGCCAGCAGCCCCAGTTGGGATGAAGCTTTCTTT. Protein: CASSPSWDEAFF.

This clonotype has a count of ten or more. The chain links TRBV24-1 to TRBJ2-1; 12 bases line up with TRBD2. There are 17 residues in the CDR3. Trimming removed 3 bases from V and 5 bases from J; junction bases left unmatched: 7. Germline values: CDR1 KGHDR, CDR2 SFDVKD. The CDR3 loop is CATSDVTSGGIHNEQFF. The CDR3 DNA sequence: TGTGCCACCAGTGATGTAACTAGCGGGGGGATCCACAATGAGCAGTTCTTC.

The table lists this clonotype with a few counts. The chain combines TRBV12-3 or TRBV12-4 with TRBJ2-1; 7 nucleotides line up with TRBD1. This CDR3 has 15 amino acids. Trimming cost V 11 bases and J 5 bases; bases outside gene matches: 15. For the CDR3, the DNA is TGTGCCGGTCCTCAAAACGACAGGGAGAACAATGAGCAGTTCTTC. Encoded protein: CAGPQNDRENNEQFF.

The V call is TRBV7-9, the J call TRBJ2-3, with D uncertain. Germline loops: CDR1 SEHNR, CDR2 FQNEAQ (reference sequence). V lost 0 bases and J 6 bases, leaving 10 bases between the germline ends. The CDR3 sequence is 14 residues long. For the CDR3, the DNA is TGTGCCAGCAGCTTAGCTCTTATGCCGGATACGCAGTATTTT. Translation gives CASSLALMPDTQYF.

V is TRBV12-3 or TRBV12-4 and J is TRBJ2-5; tentatively, D is TRBD1 (6 bases). The CDR3 extends over 17 amino acids. The V gene lost 6 bases and the J gene lost 1 base, with 21 bases spanning the gap. The CDR3 DNA follows: TGTGCCAGCAGCCTCCTATACAGGGAAGACCTCCAAGAGACCCAGTACTTC. This gives the protein CASSLLYREDLQETQYF.

At least ten counts were recorded for this clonotype. The chain recombines TRBV7-8 with TRBJ1-5, with D unclear. The germline V and J ends were trimmed by 1 base and 12 bases, with 22 bases remaining between them. CDR3 length equals 16 residues. Germline CDR1 and CDR2: SGHVS and FQNEAQ. The CDR3 DNA reads as TGTGCCAGCAGCTTAGGAGGCCAGCAACCAACTGGGATCCAGCATTTT. It specifies CASSLGGQQPTGIQHF.

CDR3 coding DNA: TGTGCCATCAGTGATGGGGGGAGTGAAGCTTTCTTT. The encoded protein is CAISDGGSEAFF. J is TRBJ1-1 and V is TRBV10-3, with D possibly matching TRBD1 (5 bases). This CDR3 has 12 residues. Trimming pared 3 bases from V and 7 bases from J, leaving 9 bases between. CDR1 is ENHRY, CDR2 SYGVKD, per germline.

A few counts support this clonotype. The chain links TRBV5-1 to TRBJ1-1; 7 bases align to TRBD1. The trim removed 4 bases at V and 9 bases at J, leaving 6 bases unmatched. Germline V gives CDR1 SGHRS, CDR2 YFSETQ. The CDR3 loop spans 12 amino acids. The CDR3 loop is CASSSDRDQAFF. Written as DNA, the CDR3 is TGCGCCAGCAGCAGCGACAGGGACCAAGCTTTCTTT.

This clonotype has only a few counts. The rearrangement joins TRBV9 to TRBJ1-6, with D possibly being TRBD1 (6 bases). Per germline, CDR1 SGDLS and CDR2 YYNGEE. V dropped 3 bases and J dropped 10 bases, with 23 bases sitting between them. The CDR3 runs 17 residues. The CDR3 spells CASSAQARGATYSPLHF. The CDR3 nucleotides are TGTGCCAGCAGCGCCCAGGCCAGGGGAGCCACATACTCACCCCTCCACTTT.

The genes are TRBV6-1 and TRBJ2-7, with D possibly being TRBD1 or TRBD2 (5 bases each). Between the trimmed V and J ends, which lost 6 bases and 4 bases, there was a span of 19 bases. Germline loops: CDR1 MNHNS, CDR2 SASEGT. This CDR3 is built from 15 residues. In DNA form, the CDR3 reads TGTGCCAGCAGCCCCGACCGGGACCTCCGTTACGAGCAGTACTTC. Its translation is CASSPDRDLRYEQYF.

This clonotype was recorded many times. The chain recombines TRBV7-3 with TRBJ1-1; TRBD1 is a possible D gene (5 bases). Trimming left V 5 bases short and J 1 base short, with 17 bases between. CDR3 length: 16 residues. Germline V lookup: CDR1 SGHTA, CDR2 FQGTGA. The CDR3 here is CASSPNPTGGNTEAFF. Here the CDR3 DNA reads TGTGCCAGCAGCCCAAACCCCACCGGGGGGAACACTGAAGCTTTCTTT. Filled out from reference TRBV7-3 and TRBJ1-1, the complete variable domain reads GAGVSQTPSNKVTEKGKYVELRCDPISGHTALYWYRQSLGQGPEFLIYFQGTGAADDSGLPNDRFFAVRPEGSVSTLKIQRTERGDSAVYLCASSPNPTGGNTEAFFGQGTRLTVV.

In its sample, this clonotype was seen a few times. The rearrangement uses TRBV19 and TRBJ2-1; D unresolved. The V gene lost 5 bases and the J gene lost 8 bases, with 7 bases spanning the gap. The CDR3 length is 11 residues. Germline V lookup: CDR1 LNHDA, CDR2 SQIVND (reference sequence). CDR3: CASSLQDEQFF. The CDR3 DNA reads as TGTGCCAGTAGTCTCCAGGATGAGCAGTTCTTC.